This entry features one T cell receptor beta chain sequence. No antigen is known for it. One base away there is no much larger clone; base qualities are not given. The data originate from a study of blood T cells in healthy people across ages (dated by TCRdb to between 2014 and 2016). With regard to the full study: In model experiments, roughly one uniquely barcoded TCR beta cDNA molecule per two T cells was captured by template switching. The study measured age-related changes in TCR beta repertoire diversity using deep sequencing normalized with unique cDNA molecular identifiers. The donors were divided into four age groups: young (average around 16 years), middle-aged (about 40), aged (roughly 66) and long-lived (roughly 82). To avoid experimental bias, donors of different ages were spread randomly across the sequencing lanes. Using the same blood draw, the study looked at two additional independent replicas of 1 million unique cDNA reads for two donors, one aged 18 to 30 and the other aged 80 or older. Results and caveats for the whole study, not just this receptor: A strong correlation was found between observed TCR beta diversity and the percentage of naive T cells measured by flow cytometry. Compared with the aged group, more naive CD4+ T cells, fewer expanded clones and increased TCR diversity were shown by the long-lived group, suggesting age selection. Since profiling was done on bulk unsorted PBMCs, naive and antigen-experienced compartments could not be conclusively compared. As age increased, observed TCR beta diversity per million T cells dropped in a roughly linear way, and a significant reduction was already evident by age about 40. Donor CMV infection status was unknown, potentially confounding age-related changes in expanded clonotypes. Total diversity estimates from one million sequenced T cells were considered lower bounds and underestimates.

V is reduced by 8 bases and J by 12 bases, leaving a spacing of 14 bases between them. CDR1 and CDR2, looked up from the germline V gene, are MNHEY and SVGAGI. The CDR3, cysteine through phenylalanine, is 11 amino acids long. The entry retains the CDR3 DNA only, 33 bases that are in frame from base 1. The donors were a few dozen Caucasian individuals from Russia, aged roughly 6 to 90 years, who were systemically healthy. Each donor gave around 9.9 milliliters of peripheral blood, collected into EDTA-treated Vacutainer tubes. Ficoll-Paque density-gradient centrifugation was used to isolate PBMCs, with at least 7 million per sample. Trizol reagent was used to extract total RNA from PBMCs, with at least 6 micrograms per sample. The percentages of naive CD45RAhigh/CD27high T cells were determined by flow cytometry on a PBMC aliquot from every donor. Receptors were amplified or captured by 5' RACE. This sample was sequenced with an Illumina HiSeq 2500. The second PCR ran for about 6 to 12 cycles and used a J-beta primer mix along with a sample-barcoded 5' primer. Each TCR beta cDNA molecule received a unique molecular identifier from a template-switch 5' adaptor carrying 12 random nucleotides. Each sample yielded at least 2.5 million CDR3-containing paired-end reads. First-strand cDNA was synthesized from all RNA with the Mint cDNA synthesis kit, primed by a TRBC-specific oligonucleotide. All cDNA was treated with uracil-DNA glycosylase and then went through a first 18-cycle PCR with the universal primers M1SS and BC2_uni_R. The published analysis was carried out like this. Normalization of each sample was performed by random selection of 1 million high-quality reads, each carrying a distinct molecular identifier. Instead of being binned into consensus sequences, reads that shared molecular identifiers were thrown out. MiTCR, with a Q25 quality threshold and the strictest error-elimination algorithm, was used for CDR3 identification, clonotype clustering and error correction. Lower-bound total TCR beta diversity was estimated with a nonparametric unseen species model using Euler transformation. In TCRdb, the public reads were trimmed at Q25 with fastp and aligned with MiXCR, with productive beta chains retained. Rows are combined by CDR3 protein, so each entry shows the most common genes and DNA. The V and J calls shown here were made by TCRdb, not taken from the authors' results. This sample holds around 690,000 distinct CDR3 sequences; roughly 58% were observed only once. The ten largest clones add up to roughly 34% of the sample.

The sequencing input was blood. The chain uses TRBV6-5 and TRBJ2-1, with no confidently assigned D gene. This TCR derives from a man aged 60-69 years in good health. The nucleotide sequence is TGTGCCAGCGGCTTAGGTTCGGGGCAGTTCTTC. This translates into CASGLGSGQFF.